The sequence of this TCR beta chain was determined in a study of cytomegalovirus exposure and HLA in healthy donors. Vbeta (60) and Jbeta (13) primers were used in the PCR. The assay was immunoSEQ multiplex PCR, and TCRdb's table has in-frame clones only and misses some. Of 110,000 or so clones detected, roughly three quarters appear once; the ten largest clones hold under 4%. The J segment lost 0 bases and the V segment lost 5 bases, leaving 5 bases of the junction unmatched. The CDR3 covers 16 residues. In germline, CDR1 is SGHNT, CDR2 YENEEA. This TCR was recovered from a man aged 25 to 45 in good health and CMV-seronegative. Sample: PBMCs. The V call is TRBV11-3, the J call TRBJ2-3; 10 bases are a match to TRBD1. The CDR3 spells CASSHRQGASTDTQYF. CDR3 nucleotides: TGTGCCAGCAGCCACCGACAGGGGGCGAGCACAGATACGCAGTATTTT.